Each of the 16 T cell receptor beta chains below was sequenced from the same sample in a study of cytotoxic CD8 clonotypes in ibrutinib-treated CLL. The protocol was immunoSEQ multiplex PCR, while the TCRdb copy is restricted to in-frame clones and leaves out a portion. The table includes 110,000 to 150,000 clones, less than 95% detected once. Sequences were derived from PBMCs, sampled after 12 months of ibrutinib treatment. The receptors come from a human donor with chronic lymphocytic leukemia.

The chain has TRBV2 and TRBJ2-7; D gene uncertain. The CDR3 covers 15 residues. Trimming left V 4 bases short and J 2 bases short, with 15 bases between. Germline V lookup: CDR1 SNHLY, CDR2 FYNNEI. CDR3 DNA: TGTGCCAGCAGTGTGAACTGGCCAGGACCCTACGAGCAGTACTTC. It translates to CASSVNWPGPYEQYF.

J is TRBJ2-7 and V is TRBV23-1; D may match TRBD1 or TRBD2 (5 bases each). TRBV23-1 is reported as an ORF; its role is uncertain. The length of the CDR3 is 18 residues. Trimming left V 3 bases short and J 3 bases short, with 24 bases between. The CDR3 DNA reads as TGCGCCAGCAGTCATAATTTAGTCCGGGACCCTACGAACTACGAGCAGTACTTC. This codes for CASSHNLVRDPTNYEQYF.

The rearrangement joins TRBV6-6 to TRBJ1-2; the match to TRBD1 covers 12 bases. Per germline, CDR1 MNHNY and CDR2 SVGAGI (reference sequence). V lost 0 bases to trimming and J lost 9 bases; unmatched junction nucleotides: 8. The CDR3 spans 16 residues. CDR3 in amino acids: CASSYSGDRGPSSYTF. The CDR3 DNA reads TGTGCCAGCAGTTACTCGGGGGACAGGGGGCCGAGCAGCTACACCTTC.

The chain carries TRBV19 and TRBJ2-7, with 8 bases matching TRBD1. Germline CDR1 reads LNHDA; CDR2 reads SQIVND (reference sequence). V dropped 6 bases and J dropped 5; count of bases not matched to a gene: 9. The CDR3 spans 14 residues. The CDR3 loop reads CASRSTGVRNEQYF. CDR3 sequence (DNA): TGTGCCAGTAGATCGACAGGGGTAAGGAACGAGCAGTACTTC. The whole variable domain, filled in from reference TRBV19 and TRBJ2-7, reads DGGITQSPKYLFRKEGQNVTLSCEQNLNHDAMYWYRQDPGQGLRLIYYSQIVNDFQKGDIAEGYSVSREKKESFPLTVTSAQKNPTAFYLCASRSTGVRNEQYFGPGTRLTVT.

The J gene is TRBJ2-1, the V gene TRBV2; 7 nucleotides line up with TRBD2. The germline CDR1 and CDR2 sequences are SNHLY and FYNNEI. There are 13 residues in the CDR3. V lost 4 bases, J lost 5 bases, and 2 bases stayed unmatched. CDR3 nucleotides: TGTGCCAGCAGTGGGCTAGCGGACAATGAGCAGTTCTTC. Translated, it gives CASSGLADNEQFF.

A word on this clone: One end of the junction varies from germline; a read error may be responsible. The chain links TRBV18 to TRBJ2-1; 13 positions agree with TRBD2. From germline, CDR1 is KGHSH and CDR2 LQKENI. The CDR3 extends over 14 amino acids. The CDR3 is CATRTSGSYSEQFF. The CDR3 coding sequence is TGTGCCACCCGGACTAGCGGGAGTTACAGTGAGCAGTTCTTC.

The rearrangement joins TRBV7-2 to TRBJ2-7; no definite D call. Germline CDR1 is SGHTA and CDR2 is FQGNSA. V dropped 4 bases and J dropped 3 bases, with 4 bases sitting between them. CDR3 length: 11 residues. The CDR3 loop is CASSWYYEQYF. The CDR3 DNA sequence: TGTGCCAGCAGCTGGTACTACGAGCAGTACTTC.

This chain uses TRBV27 with TRBJ2-1; 7 bases are shared with TRBD2. From germline, CDR1 is MNHEY and CDR2 SMNVEV (reference sequence). This CDR3 spans 13 amino acids. The J segment lost 12 bases and the V segment lost 0 bases, leaving 5 bases of the junction unmatched. As DNA, the CDR3 is TGTGCCAGCAGTTTATCCGGGGGGTTGGTGCAGTTCTTC. It codes for CASSLSGGLVQFF.

The count of this clone is one. V usage is TRBV4-2 and J usage is TRBJ2-7; 9 positions match TRBD2. CDR3 size: 16 residues. J lost 4 bases, V lost 0 bases, and 7 bases had no gene match. Germline V gives CDR1 LGHNA, CDR2 YNFKEQ. CDR3 nucleotide sequence: TGTGCCAGCAGCCAAGAATTAGCGGGAGACTTTTACGAGCAGTACTTC. Residues: CASSQELAGDFYEQYF.

This clone was seen just once. The gene calls are TRBV4-2 and TRBJ2-3, with D hard to call. The germline V and J ends were trimmed by 4 bases and 0 bases, with 17 bases remaining between them. Germline-derived CDR1 and CDR2 are LGHNA and YNFKEQ. The CDR3 loop spans 17 amino acids. The CDR3 loop is CASSLRTSIDSTDTQYF. CDR3 bases: TGTGCCAGCAGCCTCAGGACCTCTATCGATAGCACAGATACGCAGTATTTT.

The V gene is TRBV25-1, the J gene TRBJ2-3, with D perhaps being TRBD1 or TRBD2 (5 bases each). The CDR3 sequence is 14 residues long. V lost 6 bases and J lost 0, with 10 bases in between. CDR1 and CDR2 from the germline V gene are MGHDK and SYGVNS. The CDR3, as DNA: TGTGCCAGCAGGGGACGGATGAGCACAGATACGCAGTATTTT. Translating it yields CASRGRMSTDTQYF. Combining the CDR3 with reference TRBV25-1 and TRBJ2-3 gives the whole variable domain EADIYQTPRYLVIGTGKKITLECSQTMGHDKMYWYQQDPGMELHLIHYSYGVNSTEKGDLSSESTVSRIRTEHFPLTLESARPSHTSQYLCASRGRMSTDTQYFGPGTRLTVL.

The chain couples TRBV27 to TRBJ1-1, with TRBD1 identical over 7 bases. This CDR3 has 14 amino acids. After removal of 2 bases from V and 3 bases from J, the junction contained 3 bases not matched to a gene. Germline V gives CDR1 MNHEY, CDR2 SMNVEV (reference sequence). The CDR3 DNA is TGTGCCAGCAGTTTAGGGCAGGGGGACACTGAAGCTTTCTTT. It encodes CASSLGQGDTEAFF.

J is TRBJ2-7 and V is TRBV6-5; 7 bases match TRBD2. The ends lost 5 bases at V and 5 bases at J; junction bases unmatched: 6. CDR1 and CDR2 (germline): MNHEY, SVGAGI. This CDR3 has 13 residues. The CDR3 sequence is CASSRTSNNEQYF. The CDR3 DNA reads as TGTGCCAGCAGTCGGACTAGTAATAACGAGCAGTACTTC.

As concerns this clone: This same CDR3 is encoded by further DNA sequences in the sample. V is TRBV6-5 and J is TRBJ2-7; no clear D gene. The germline CDR1 and CDR2 sequences are MNHEY and SVGAGI. The CDR3 runs 11 residues. V lost 5 bases, J lost 1 base, and 3 bases lay in between. The CDR3 here is CASSNSYEQYF. The CDR3 DNA reads as TGTGCCAGCAGTAATTCCTACGAGCAGTACTTC.

The chain couples TRBV10-3 to TRBJ1-3; possible D gene TRBD1, 5 bases. Looked up from germline, CDR1 is ENHRY and CDR2 is SYGVKD. The CDR3 has 13 amino acids. The V end lost 7 bases, the J end lost 3 bases, and 10 bases lay between the germline ends. CDR3 sequence reads: CAIIGDGGNTIYF. The DNA for the CDR3 is TGTGCCATCATCGGGGACGGTGGAAACACCATATATTTT.

CDR3 amino acids: CASSTRTGGTEKLFF. In DNA form, the CDR3 reads TGTGCCAGCAGCACCAGGACAGGGGGAACTGAAAAACTGTTTTTT. The chain employs TRBV9 and TRBJ1-4; 10 nucleotides match TRBD1. CDR1 and CDR2 (germline): SGDLS, YYNGEE. V trimming: 4 bases; J trimming: 7 bases; junction bases outside the gene matches: 7. The CDR3 contains 15 residues. Supplemented by reference TRBV9 and TRBJ1-4, the full variable domain reads DSGVTQTPKHLITATGQRVTLRCSPRSGDLSVYWYQQSLDQGLQFLIQYYNGEERAKGNILERFSAQQFPDLHSELNLSSLELGDSALYFCASSTRTGGTEKLFFGSGTQLSVL.